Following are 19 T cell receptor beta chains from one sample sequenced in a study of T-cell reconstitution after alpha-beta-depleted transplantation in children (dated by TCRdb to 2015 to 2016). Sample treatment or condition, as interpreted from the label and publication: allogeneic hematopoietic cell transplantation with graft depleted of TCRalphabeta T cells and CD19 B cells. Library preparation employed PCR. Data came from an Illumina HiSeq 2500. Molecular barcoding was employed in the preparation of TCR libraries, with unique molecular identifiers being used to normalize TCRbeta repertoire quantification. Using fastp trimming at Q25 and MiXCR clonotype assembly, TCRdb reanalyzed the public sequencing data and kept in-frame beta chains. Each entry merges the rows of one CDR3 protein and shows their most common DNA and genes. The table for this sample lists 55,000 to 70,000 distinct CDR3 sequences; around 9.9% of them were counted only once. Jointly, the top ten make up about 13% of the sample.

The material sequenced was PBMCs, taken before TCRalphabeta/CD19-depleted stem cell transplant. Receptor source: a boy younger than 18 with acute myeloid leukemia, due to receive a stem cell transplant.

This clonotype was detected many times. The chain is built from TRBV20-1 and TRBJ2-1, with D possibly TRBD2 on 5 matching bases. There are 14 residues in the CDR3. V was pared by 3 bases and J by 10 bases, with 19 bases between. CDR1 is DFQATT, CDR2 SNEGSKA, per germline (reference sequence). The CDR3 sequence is CSASLPLAGQEQFF. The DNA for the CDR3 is TGCAGTGCTAGCCTGCCTCTCGCGGGTCAAGAGCAGTTCTTC.

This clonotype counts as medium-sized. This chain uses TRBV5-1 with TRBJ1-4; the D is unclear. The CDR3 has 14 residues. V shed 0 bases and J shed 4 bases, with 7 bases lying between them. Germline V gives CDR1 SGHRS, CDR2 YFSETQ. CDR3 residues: CASSLAQINEKLFF. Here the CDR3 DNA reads TGCGCCAGCAGCTTGGCTCAGATTAATGAAAAACTGTTTTTT.

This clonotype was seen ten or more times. CDR3 DNA: TGTGCCACCAGCAGAGAGACTGGGGCCAACGTCCTGACTTTC. This translates into CATSRETGANVLTF. The gene calls are TRBV15 and TRBJ2-6; D not resolved. The V and J ends lost 0 bases and 2 bases respectively, with 2 bases between them. Germline V gene sequence: CDR1 LNHNV, CDR2 YYDKDF (reference sequence). CDR3 size: 14 residues.

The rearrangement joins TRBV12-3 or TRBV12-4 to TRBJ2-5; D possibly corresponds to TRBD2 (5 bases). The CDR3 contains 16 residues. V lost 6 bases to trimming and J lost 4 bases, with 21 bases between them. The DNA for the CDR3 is TGTGCCAGCAGCCCATCGGTGGGAGTAGGGCGAGAGACCCAGTACTTC. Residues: CASSPSVGVGRETQYF.

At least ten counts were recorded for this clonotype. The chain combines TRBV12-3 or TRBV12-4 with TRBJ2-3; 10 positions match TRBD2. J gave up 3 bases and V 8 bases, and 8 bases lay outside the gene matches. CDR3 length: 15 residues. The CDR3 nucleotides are TGTGCCAGCGTATCTCAGGGACTAGCGACAGATACGCAGTATTTT. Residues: CASVSQGLATDTQYF.

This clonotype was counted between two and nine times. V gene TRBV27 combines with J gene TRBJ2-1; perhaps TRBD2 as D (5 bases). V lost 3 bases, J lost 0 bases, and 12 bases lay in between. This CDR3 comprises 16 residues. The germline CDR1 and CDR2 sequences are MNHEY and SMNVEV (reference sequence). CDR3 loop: CASSFVGGSSYNEQFF. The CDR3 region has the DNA TGTGCCAGCAGTTTCGTTGGAGGAAGCTCCTACAATGAGCAGTTCTTC.

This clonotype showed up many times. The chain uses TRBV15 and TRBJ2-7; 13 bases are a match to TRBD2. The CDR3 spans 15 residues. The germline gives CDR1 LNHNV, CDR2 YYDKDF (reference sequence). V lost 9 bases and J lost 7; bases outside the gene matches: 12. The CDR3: CATPTTSGRAREQYF. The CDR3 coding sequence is TGTGCCACACCCACCACTAGCGGGAGGGCGAGAGAGCAGTACTTC.

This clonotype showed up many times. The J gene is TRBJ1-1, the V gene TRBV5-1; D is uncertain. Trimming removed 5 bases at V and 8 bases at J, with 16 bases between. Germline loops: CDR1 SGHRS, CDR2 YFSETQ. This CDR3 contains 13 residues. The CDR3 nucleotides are TGCGCCAGCAGTTACTACGCGGGTGGCGAAGCTTTCTTT. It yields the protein CASSYYAGGEAFF.

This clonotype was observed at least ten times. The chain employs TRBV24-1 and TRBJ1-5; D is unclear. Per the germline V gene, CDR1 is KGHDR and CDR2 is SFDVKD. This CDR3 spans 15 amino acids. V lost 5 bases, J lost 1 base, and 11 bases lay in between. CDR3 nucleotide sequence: TGTGCCACCAGTGGGGAAGGGATAAGCAATCAGCCCCAGCATTTT. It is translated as CATSGEGISNQPQHF.

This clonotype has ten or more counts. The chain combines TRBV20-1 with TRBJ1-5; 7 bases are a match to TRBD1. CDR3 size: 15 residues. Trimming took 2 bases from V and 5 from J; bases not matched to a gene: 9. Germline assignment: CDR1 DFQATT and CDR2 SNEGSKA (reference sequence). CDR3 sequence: CSARSPTGLHQPQHF. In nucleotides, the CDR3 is TGCAGTGCTAGAAGCCCGACAGGGCTACATCAGCCCCAGCATTTT.

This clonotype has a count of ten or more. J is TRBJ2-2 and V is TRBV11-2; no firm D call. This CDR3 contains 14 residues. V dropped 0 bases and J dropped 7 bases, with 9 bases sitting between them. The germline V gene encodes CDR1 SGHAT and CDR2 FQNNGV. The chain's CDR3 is CASSLDFRVGELFF. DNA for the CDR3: TGTGCCAGCAGCTTAGATTTCCGGGTCGGGGAGCTGTTTTTT. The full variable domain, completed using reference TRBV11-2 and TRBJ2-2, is EAGVAQSPRYKIIEKRQSVAFWCNPISGHATLYWYQQILGQGPKLLIQFQNNGVVDDSQLPKDRFSAERLKGVDSTLKIQPAKLEDSAVYLCASSLDFRVGELFFGEGSRLTVL.

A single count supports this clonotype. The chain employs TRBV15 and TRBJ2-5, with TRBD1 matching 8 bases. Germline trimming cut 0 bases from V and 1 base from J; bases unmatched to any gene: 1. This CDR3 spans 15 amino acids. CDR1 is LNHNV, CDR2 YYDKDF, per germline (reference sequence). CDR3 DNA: TGTGCCACCAGCAGAGACGGACAGGGCCAAGAGACCCAGTACTTC. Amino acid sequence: CATSRDGQGQETQYF.

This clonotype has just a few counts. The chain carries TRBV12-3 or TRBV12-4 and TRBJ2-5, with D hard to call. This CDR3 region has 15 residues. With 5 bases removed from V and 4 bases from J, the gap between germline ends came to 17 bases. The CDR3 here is CASSDGGPTGETQYF. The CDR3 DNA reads TGTGCCAGCAGTGACGGCGGACCGACGGGAGAGACCCAGTACTTC.

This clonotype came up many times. CDR3: CASSFTAPNEQFF. CDR3 in DNA: TGTGCCAGCAGTTTTACGGCACCCAATGAGCAGTTCTTC. This sequence joins TRBV12-3 or TRBV12-4 and TRBJ2-1; D ambiguous. The CDR3 sequence is 13 residues long. The V end lost 3 bases, the J end lost 6 bases, and 9 bases lay between the germline ends.

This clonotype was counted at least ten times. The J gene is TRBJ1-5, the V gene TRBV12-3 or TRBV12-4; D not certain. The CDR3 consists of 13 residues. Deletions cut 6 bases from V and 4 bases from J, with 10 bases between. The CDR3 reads CASSPPNNQPQHF. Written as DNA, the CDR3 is TGTGCCAGCAGCCCACCTAATAATCAGCCCCAGCATTTT.

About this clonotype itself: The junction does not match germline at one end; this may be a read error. The CDR3 DNA reads TGTGCCGGCAGTTACGCTATTTGGGGGAATCAGCCCCAGCATTTT. As protein: CAGSYAIWGNQPQHF. This chain joins TRBV6-2 or TRBV6-3 and TRBJ1-5; weak D call: TRBD1 (5 bases). This CDR3 has 15 amino acids. Germline CDR1 MNHEY, CDR2 SVGEGT.

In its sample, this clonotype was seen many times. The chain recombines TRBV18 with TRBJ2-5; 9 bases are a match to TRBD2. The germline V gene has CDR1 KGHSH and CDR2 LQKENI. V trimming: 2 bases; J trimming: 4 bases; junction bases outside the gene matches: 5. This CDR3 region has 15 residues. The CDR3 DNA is TGTGCCAGCTCACCAAAAACACTAGCGGGAGAGACCCAGTACTTC. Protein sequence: CASSPKTLAGETQYF.

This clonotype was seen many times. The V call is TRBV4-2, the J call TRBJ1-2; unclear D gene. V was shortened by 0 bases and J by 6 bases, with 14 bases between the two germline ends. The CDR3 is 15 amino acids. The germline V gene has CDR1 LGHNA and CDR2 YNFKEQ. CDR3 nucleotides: TGTGCCAGCAGCCAAGATCGGGCTCCCTCCCATGGCTACACCTTC. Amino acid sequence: CASSQDRAPSHGYTF.

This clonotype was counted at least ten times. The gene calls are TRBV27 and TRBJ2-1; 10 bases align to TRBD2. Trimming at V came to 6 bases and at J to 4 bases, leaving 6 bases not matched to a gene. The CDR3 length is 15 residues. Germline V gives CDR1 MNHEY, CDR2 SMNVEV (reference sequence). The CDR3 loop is CASRDSGGPYNEQFF. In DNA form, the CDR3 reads TGTGCCAGCAGAGATAGCGGGGGGCCTTACAATGAGCAGTTCTTC.